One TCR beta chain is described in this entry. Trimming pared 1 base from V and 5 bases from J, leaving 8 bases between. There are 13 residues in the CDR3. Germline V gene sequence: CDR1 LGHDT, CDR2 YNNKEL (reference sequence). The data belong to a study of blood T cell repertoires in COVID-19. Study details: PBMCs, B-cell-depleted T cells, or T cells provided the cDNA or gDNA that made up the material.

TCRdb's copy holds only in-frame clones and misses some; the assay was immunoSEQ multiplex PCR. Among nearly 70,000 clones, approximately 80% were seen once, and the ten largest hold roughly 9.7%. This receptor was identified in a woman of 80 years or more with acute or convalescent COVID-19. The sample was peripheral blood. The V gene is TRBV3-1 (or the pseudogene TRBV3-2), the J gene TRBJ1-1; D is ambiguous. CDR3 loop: CASSQVPETEAFF. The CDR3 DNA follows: TGTGCCAGCAGCCAAGTTCCTGAGACTGAAGCTTTCTTT.